This passage covers 28 T cell receptor beta chains from one sample sequenced in a study of T cells in Graves' hyperthyroidism and ophthalmopathy. Template material for amplifying TCR beta CDR3 regions consisted of RNA transcripts. Researchers ran a first-round RT-PCR on the TCR CDR3 using the HTBI primer set. MiXCR was run by TCRdb on the multiplex PCR reads, yielding one entry per CDR3 protein. Here the sample spans hundreds of thousands of distinct CDR3 sequences, 14% to 15% being singletons. The specimen sequenced was blood. All receptors derive from a man aged 18 to 30 with Graves' ophthalmopathy.

The sample holds many counts of this clonotype. The CDR3 DNA sequence: TGTGCCAGCAGTGAGGCCTGGACAGGGGAGGGCTACACCTTC. Its translation: CASSEAWTGEGYTF. The chain carries TRBV6-1 and TRBJ1-2, with 9 bases aligning to TRBD1. Germline lookup yields CDR1 MNHNS and CDR2 SASEGT. Trimming removed 3 bases from V and 8 bases from J; junction bases left unmatched: 7. This CDR3 region has 14 residues.

In its sample, this clonotype was seen a few times. The CDR3 nucleotides read TGTGCCTGGGACGGGACAGGGGTTCGGAATTCACCCCTCCACTTT. Its translation is CAWDGTGVRNSPLHF. The chain couples TRBV30 to TRBJ1-6, with 10 bases that match TRBD1. V was pared by 5 bases and J by 7 bases, with 8 bases of the junction left unmatched. Germline values: CDR1 GTSNPN, CDR2 SVGIG (reference sequence). This CDR3 spans 15 amino acids.

This clonotype appeared many times. The genes are TRBV4-2 and TRBJ2-5; TRBD2 matches at 7 bases. The germline CDR1 and CDR2 sequences are LGHNA and YNFKEQ. V was clipped by 3 bases and J by 1 base; unmatched bases: 11. The CDR3 totals 17 residues. The CDR3 DNA reads TGTGCCAGCAGCCAGGACTCGCGGGGGAGCTTCCAAGAGACCCAGTACTTC. This codes for CASSQDSRGSFQETQYF.

The chain couples TRBV7-9 to TRBJ1-1; D is ambiguous. The V and J ends lost 5 bases and 0 bases respectively, with 16 bases between them. The CDR3 covers 16 residues. Germline-derived CDR1 and CDR2 are SEHNR and FQNEAQ (reference sequence). In DNA, the CDR3 is TGTGCCAGCAGCGCACGAAGGTCTGGTCTGAACACTGAAGCTTTCTTT. Translated, it gives CASSARRSGLNTEAFF.

The V call is TRBV20-1, the J call TRBJ1-5; 7 bases are shared with TRBD1. V gave up 0 bases and J gave up 3 bases; unmatched junction bases: 5. In germline, CDR1 is DFQATT, CDR2 SNEGSKA (reference sequence). This CDR3 region has 15 residues. DNA for the CDR3: TGCAGTGCTAGAGATCAGGGGGTCTTCAATCAGCCCCAGCATTTT. Residues: CSARDQGVFNQPQHF.

This clonotype was recorded at least ten times. This chain uses TRBV30 with TRBJ2-1; 7 nucleotides align to TRBD2. This CDR3 has 13 residues. V lost 0 bases to trimming and J lost 7 bases; unmatched junction nucleotides: 3. The germline V gene encodes CDR1 GTSNPN and CDR2 SVGIG (reference sequence). The CDR3 nucleotides read TGTGCCTGGAGTGTATGGGGGGGAAATGAGCAGTTCTTC. Its translation: CAWSVWGGNEQFF.

This clonotype was seen many times. The chain couples TRBV11-2 to TRBJ1-5, with TRBD1 matching 9 bases. The CDR3 length is 19 residues. V trimming: 1 base; J trimming: 4 bases; junction bases outside the gene matches: 14. Germline values: CDR1 SGHAT, CDR2 FQNNGV. CDR3: CASSLGAPWGQGGNQPQHF. Written as DNA, the CDR3 is TGTGCCAGCAGCTTAGGCGCACCGTGGGGACAGGGCGGAAATCAGCCCCAGCATTTT.

This clonotype was seen repeatedly, ten times or more. The chain employs TRBV2 and TRBJ2-5; 12 bases fit TRBD2. Germline lookup yields CDR1 SNHLY and CDR2 FYNNEI. With 3 bases clipped from V and 5 bases from J, the junction kept 4 bases outside the gene matches. This CDR3 region has 15 residues. The chain's CDR3 is CASSELAGGRETQYF. CDR3 DNA: TGTGCCAGCAGTGAGCTAGCGGGAGGGAGGGAGACCCAGTACTTC.

This clonotype has just a few counts. The V gene is TRBV30, the J gene TRBJ2-7, with D perhaps matching TRBD2 (6 bases). The CDR3 totals 13 residues. The V gene lost 3 bases and the J gene lost 3 bases, with 12 bases spanning the gap. The germline V gene encodes CDR1 GTSNPN and CDR2 SVGIG (reference sequence). DNA for the CDR3: TGTGCCTGGAGGGAAGCGGGCCTCTACGAGCAGTACTTC. The encoded protein is CAWREAGLYEQYF.

The chain combines TRBV13 with TRBJ2-7, with 12 bases matching TRBD1. The J segment lost 2 bases and the V segment lost 5 bases, leaving 13 bases of the junction unmatched. The CDR3 contains 18 residues. CDR1 and CDR2 from the germline V gene are PRHDT and FYEKMQ (reference sequence). In DNA, the CDR3 is TGTGCCAGCAGCAACTCCCGGGGAGGGGACAGGGGGCCCTACGAGCAGTACTTC. Translation gives CASSNSRGGDRGPYEQYF. Full variable domain (missing parts from reference TRBV13 and TRBJ2-7): AAGVIQSPRHLIKEKRETATLKCYPIPRHDTVYWYQQGPGQDPQFLISFYEKMQSDKGSIPDRFSAQQFSDYHSELNMSSLELGDSALYFCASSNSRGGDRGPYEQYFGPGTRLTVT.

In this sample, this clonotype turned up many times. CDR3 sequence: CASSLAQETQYF. CDR3 sequence (DNA): TGTGCCAGCAGCTTAGCCCAAGAGACCCAGTACTTC. The J gene is TRBJ2-5, the V gene TRBV11-2; D remains ambiguous. Germline V gene sequence: CDR1 SGHAT, CDR2 FQNNGV. CDR3 length: 12 amino acids. The V and J ends lost 1 base and 1 base respectively, with 1 base between them.

This clonotype was found a few times. This rearrangement joins TRBV19 to TRBJ2-3, with 12 positions matching TRBD1. V was pared by 5 bases and J by 5 bases, with 5 bases of the junction left unmatched. This CDR3 has 15 residues. Germline values: CDR1 LNHDA, CDR2 SQIVND (reference sequence). The DNA of the CDR3 is TGTGCCAGTAGTCGGGACAGGGGGCAGTTAGATACGCAGTATTTT. Residues: CASSRDRGQLDTQYF. The entire variable domain, with the rest obtained from reference TRBV19 and TRBJ2-3, is as follows: DGGITQSPKYLFRKEGQNVTLSCEQNLNHDAMYWYRQDPGQGLRLIYYSQIVNDFQKGDIAEGYSVSREKKESFPLTVTSAQKNPTAFYLCASSRDRGQLDTQYFGPGTRLTVL.

Ten or more counts support this clonotype. The chain couples TRBV3-1 to TRBJ1-2; no clear D gene. This CDR3 contains 12 residues. V lost 3 bases, J lost 8 bases, and 10 bases lay in between. The V gene's germline CDR1 is LGHDT and CDR2 YNNKEL (reference sequence). CDR3 protein: CASSHLGHGYTF. CDR3 in DNA: TGTGCCAGCAGCCACCTCGGGCACGGCTACACCTTC.

In this sample, this clonotype turned up a few times. The CDR3 is CASSHTGLASQSYEQYF. CDR3 in DNA: TGTGCCAGCAGCCACACCGGACTAGCTTCCCAATCCTACGAGCAGTACTTC. The chain carries TRBV4-2 and TRBJ2-7; 8 positions match TRBD2. The V gene end was trimmed by 3 bases and the J gene end by 1 base; junction bases not matched to a gene: 11. CDR3 length: 17 residues. In germline, CDR1 is LGHNA, CDR2 YNFKEQ.

This chain joins TRBV18 and TRBJ2-7; TRBD1 might be the D (6 bases). The length of the CDR3 is 15 residues. Germline V lookup: CDR1 KGHSH, CDR2 LQKENI. Trimming removed 4 bases from V and 7 bases from J, with 20 bases in between. CDR3 nucleotides: TGTGCCAGCTCACGGGGGCCGGGATCTTCGGGTGAGCAGTACTTC. Translating gives CASSRGPGSSGEQYF.

The table lists this clonotype with a few counts. CDR3 DNA: TGTGCCAGCAGTGATGGTTGGGCTTGGGAGAGCACAGATACGCAGTATTTT. Translated, it gives CASSDGWAWESTDTQYF. The rearrangement joins TRBV25-1 to TRBJ2-3; D perhaps matches TRBD2 (5 bases). This CDR3 spans 17 amino acids. V gave up 3 bases and J gave up 0 bases, with 16 bases separating them. Germline CDR1 and CDR2: MGHDK and SYGVNS. The variable domain in full, with the rest retrieved from reference TRBV25-1 and TRBJ2-3, is EADIYQTPRYLVIGTGKKITLECSQTMGHDKMYWYQQDPGMELHLIHYSYGVNSTEKGDLSSESTVSRIRTEHFPLTLESARPSHTSQYLCASSDGWAWESTDTQYFGPGTRLTVL.

This clonotype was counted a few times. V gene TRBV5-1 combines with J gene TRBJ1-1, with D possibly being TRBD1 (5 bases). CDR1 and CDR2 (germline): SGHRS, YFSETQ. This CDR3 has 14 residues. The V gene lost 4 bases and the J gene lost 3 bases, with 13 bases spanning the gap. The CDR3 DNA reads as TGCGCCAGCAGCGGCCCGACAGCCGACACTGAAGCTTTCTTT. Translated: CASSGPTADTEAFF.

In its sample, this clonotype was seen many times. The rearrangement joins TRBV3-1 to TRBJ1-1; D is ambiguous. V was cut by 3 bases and J by 4 bases, with 6 bases left in between. Germline assignment: CDR1 LGHDT and CDR2 YNNKEL (reference sequence). The CDR3 spans 12 residues. CDR3 loop: CASSHWGTEAFF. The CDR3 DNA reads TGTGCCAGCAGCCACTGGGGCACTGAAGCTTTCTTT.

Here the CDR3 DNA reads TGTGCCTGGCAAGGAGAAGGCCGCGGGGAGCTGTTTTTT. Encoded protein: CAWQGEGRGELFF. V gene TRBV30 combines with J gene TRBJ2-2; D not certain. CDR1 and CDR2 (germline): GTSNPN, SVGIG (reference sequence). The ends were cut back, 5 bases at V and 7 bases at J, with 14 bases in the middle. The CDR3 has 13 residues.

This chain uses TRBV20-1 with TRBJ1-1; 12 bases agree with TRBD1. This CDR3 comprises 14 residues. Germline V gene sequence: CDR1 DFQATT, CDR2 SNEGSKA (reference sequence). V trimming: 2 bases; J trimming: 10 bases; junction bases outside the gene matches: 8. DNA of the CDR3: TGCAGTGCTAGAACGGGGGACAGGGGGCTTGGAGCTTTCTTT. It encodes CSARTGDRGLGAFF.

On this clonotype: This may be a read error: a much more frequent sequence differs by one nucleotide. V gene TRBV15 combines with J gene TRBJ2-1; 8 bases are shared with TRBD1. CDR3 length equals 14 residues. Germline V gene lookup returns CDR1 LNHNV and CDR2 YYDKDF (reference sequence). As DNA, the CDR3 is TGTGTCACCAGCAACAGGGGGTCCTACAATGAGCAGTTCTTC. Translated: CVTSNRGSYNEQFF.

This clonotype has a count of ten or more. The chain carries TRBV7-9 and TRBJ2-7, with D tentatively TRBD2 (6 bases). Germline V gene data show CDR1 as SEHNR and CDR2 as FQNEAQ (reference sequence). The CDR3 is 15 residues long. The V gene lost 4 bases and the J gene lost 7 bases, with 20 bases spanning the gap. CDR3 region: CASSSSRASTREQYF. DNA for the CDR3: TGTGCCAGCAGCTCATCTCGGGCGTCGACTAGGGAGCAGTACTTC.

This clonotype was picked up many times. The CDR3 sequence: CASSLGPGDEQYF. CDR3 nucleotide sequence: TGTGCCAGCAGTCTAGGGCCGGGAGACGAGCAGTACTTC. The rearrangement uses TRBV12-3 or TRBV12-4 and TRBJ2-7, with D perhaps matching TRBD2 (6 bases). The CDR3 has 13 residues. The ends were cut back, 5 bases at V and 5 bases at J, with 13 bases in the middle.

The chain employs TRBV11-1 and TRBJ1-5, with TRBD1 matching 9 bases. Germline CDR1 and CDR2: SGHAT and FQDESV (reference sequence). The CDR3 contains 17 residues. The V gene end was trimmed by 3 bases and the J gene end by 7 bases; junction bases not matched to a gene: 13. The chain's CDR3 is CASSFTPLRDRVQPQHF. CDR3 DNA: TGTGCCAGCAGCTTCACCCCCCTACGGGACAGGGTGCAGCCCCAGCATTTT.

The rearrangement joins TRBV28 to TRBJ2-7; D uncertain. The CDR3 is 14 residues long. With 3 bases removed from V and 1 base from J, the gap between germline ends came to 10 bases. Germline V gives CDR1 MDHEN, CDR2 SYDVKM. DNA of the CDR3: TGTGCCAGCAGTTTCGGTACAGTATCCTACGAGCAGTACTTC. Residues: CASSFGTVSYEQYF.

This clonotype was observed many times. V is TRBV30 and J is TRBJ1-6; D remains ambiguous. The CDR3 has 12 amino acids. The germline V and J ends were trimmed by 3 bases and 6 bases, with 6 bases remaining between them. Looked up from germline, CDR1 is GTSNPN and CDR2 is SVGIG (reference sequence). CDR3 in amino acids: CAWSPSNSPLHF. The CDR3 nucleotides are TGTGCCTGGAGCCCCTCTAATTCACCCCTCCACTTT.

The chain carries TRBV5-8 and TRBJ2-7, with 8 bases identical to TRBD2. This CDR3 spans 13 amino acids. J lost 2 bases, V lost 4 bases, and 2 bases had no gene match. Germline-derived CDR1 and CDR2 are SGHTS and YDEGEE. Written as DNA, the CDR3 is TGTGCCAGCAGCCTGACTAGCGCCTACGAGCAGTACTTC. Its translation: CASSLTSAYEQYF. Based on the CDR3 plus reference TRBV5-8 and TRBJ2-7, the full variable domain is EAGVTQSPTHLIKTRGQQATLRCSPISGHTSVYWYQQALGLGLQFLLWYDEGEERNRGNFPPRFSGRQFPNYSSELNVNALELEDSALYLCASSLTSAYEQYFGPGTRLTVT.

The rearrangement joins TRBV3-1 to TRBJ1-4, with 8 bases that match TRBD1. The germline V gene encodes CDR1 LGHDT and CDR2 YNNKEL (reference sequence). The CDR3 has 15 amino acids. The V gene end was trimmed by 3 bases and the J gene end by 4 bases; junction bases not matched to a gene: 4. CDR3 sequence (DNA): TGTGCCAGCAGCCACAACGACAGGGGTAATGAAAAACTGTTTTTT. Protein product: CASSHNDRGNEKLFF. The whole variable domain, remainder taken from reference TRBV3-1 and TRBJ1-4, is DTAVSQTPKYLVTQMGNDKSIKCEQNLGHDTMYWYKQDSKKFLKIMFSYNNKELIINETVPNRFSPKSPDKAHLNLHINSLELGDSAVYFCASSHNDRGNEKLFFGSGTQLSVL.